These 2 T cell receptor beta chains came from one sample sequenced in a study of a mutant IDH1 vaccine in newly diagnosed glioma. TCRdb keeps only in-frame clones here, not all; method: immunoSEQ multiplex PCR. The data contain fewer than 70,000 clones, about four fifths of them singletons. Their antigen targets remain unknown. The time point denotes: week 11, during vaccination. Doses comprised 300 ug of mutant IDH1 20-mer peptide each, plus topical imiquimod. The sample consisted of PBMCs, taken from a glioma patient whose treatment included an IDH1 peptide vaccine. These receptor sequences come from a man aged 30-40 years with glioma.

This chain uses TRBV27 with TRBJ2-3; D perhaps matches TRBD1 (6 bases). V lost 2 bases and J lost 3, with 24 bases in between. Looked up from germline, CDR1 is MNHEY and CDR2 is SMNVEV (reference sequence). The CDR3 extends over 19 amino acids. CDR3 sequence: CASSLRGSGQRVGTDTQYF. The DNA of the CDR3 is TGTGCCAGCAGTTTAAGGGGGTCGGGACAAAGGGTGGGGACAGATACGCAGTATTTT.

The gene calls are TRBV28 and TRBJ2-3; 13 bases fit TRBD2. There are 16 residues in the CDR3. J was trimmed by 6 bases and V by 6 bases; bases with no gene match: 9. Germline-derived CDR1 and CDR2 are MDHEN and SYDVKM. The CDR3 DNA reads TGTGCCAGCAGAATACTAGCGGGGGGGCTTTCGGATACGCAGTATTTT. It specifies CASRILAGGLSDTQYF.